This T cell receptor beta chain was captured by sequencing in a study of blood T cells in healthy people across ages (dated by TCRdb to between 2014 and 2017). With respect to the entire study: In model experiments, roughly one uniquely barcoded TCR beta cDNA molecule per two T cells was captured by template switching. To avoid experimental bias, donors of different ages were distributed randomly across sequencing lanes. Two additional independent replicas of 1 million unique cDNA reads from the same blood draw were analyzed for two donors (one aged 18 to 30 and one aged 80 or older). Donors were grouped into four age groups: young (average roughly 16 years), middle-aged (roughly 38), aged (approximately 67) and long-lived (about 82). Age-related changes in TCR beta repertoire diversity were measured in the study by deep sequencing normalized with unique cDNA molecular identifiers. The paper as a whole reports these results and caveats: The long-lived group showed more naive CD4+ T cells, fewer expanded clones and increased TCR diversity than the aged group, suggesting age selection. Estimates of total diversity based on one million sequenced T cells were considered lower bounds and underestimates. A strong correlation was found between observed TCR beta diversity and the percentage of naive T cells measured by flow cytometry. Because donor CMV infection status was unknown, age-related changes in expanded clonotypes were potentially confounded. Bulk unsorted PBMC profiling prevented conclusive comparison of naive and antigen-experienced compartments. Observed TCR beta diversity per million T cells fell roughly linearly with age, and a significant reduction was already apparent by age around 40.

The germline V gene (reference sequence) specifies DFQATT as CDR1 and SNEGSKA as CDR2. Trimming removed 0 bases from V and 7 bases from J; the gene matches leave 8 bases unexplained. Spanning cysteine to phenylalanine, the CDR3 consists of 15 amino acids. Kept here is only the CDR3 DNA, which spans 45 bases and is read in frame from base 1. Donors were 30 to 45 systemically healthy Caucasian individuals from Russia aged roughly 6 to 100 years. About 10 milliliters of peripheral blood were drawn from each donor into EDTA-treated Vacutainer tubes. Ficoll-Paque density-gradient centrifugation was used to isolate PBMCs, with at least 7 million per sample. Total RNA was extracted from PBMCs with Trizol reagent, with at least 6 micrograms obtained per sample. The percentages of naive CD45RAhigh/CD27high T cells were determined by flow cytometry on a PBMC aliquot from every donor. There are many counts of this clonotype. Its antigen remains undetermined. The input lacks base qualities; no much larger clone sits a single base away.

Receptor amplification or capture employed 5' RACE. Instrument used: Illumina HiSeq 2500. The second PCR ran for about 7 to 11 cycles and used a J-beta primer mix along with a sample-barcoded 5' primer. A template-switch 5' adaptor carrying 12 random nucleotides introduced a unique molecular identifier onto each TCR beta cDNA molecule. Each sample yielded at least 2.5 million CDR3-containing paired-end reads. First-strand cDNA was synthesized from all RNA with the Mint cDNA synthesis kit, primed by a TRBC-specific oligonucleotide. Following uracil-DNA glycosylase treatment, all cDNA underwent a first 18-cycle PCR with the universal primers M1SS and BC2_uni_R. The authors' pipeline ran thus. For normalization, 1 million high-quality reads were randomly selected from each sample, with every read carrying a distinct molecular identifier. Instead of being binned into consensus sequences, reads that shared molecular identifiers were thrown out. MiTCR, set to a Q25 quality threshold and the strictest error-elimination algorithm, was used for CDR3 identification, clonotype clustering and error correction. A nonparametric unseen species model with Euler transformation was used to estimate a lower bound on total TCR beta diversity. In TCRdb, the public reads were trimmed at Q25 with fastp and aligned with MiXCR, with productive beta chains retained. Duplicate CDR3 protein sequences are folded into a single record with the most common DNA and genes. It is TCRdb's table, rather than the study itself, that gives the V and J calls and clone size. The sample has some 670,000 distinct CDR3 sequences on record, 52% of them singletons. The ten largest make up approximately 12% of the sample.

The TCR was taken from an elderly woman in good health. The chain uses TRBV20-1 and TRBJ2-1; 8 nucleotides in the junction match TRBD2. Sequenced sample: blood. The DNA sequence follows: TGCAGTGCTAGAGATACGAGCGGGAGTGGTAATGAGCAGTTCTTC. Its protein reads: CSARDTSGSGNEQFF.